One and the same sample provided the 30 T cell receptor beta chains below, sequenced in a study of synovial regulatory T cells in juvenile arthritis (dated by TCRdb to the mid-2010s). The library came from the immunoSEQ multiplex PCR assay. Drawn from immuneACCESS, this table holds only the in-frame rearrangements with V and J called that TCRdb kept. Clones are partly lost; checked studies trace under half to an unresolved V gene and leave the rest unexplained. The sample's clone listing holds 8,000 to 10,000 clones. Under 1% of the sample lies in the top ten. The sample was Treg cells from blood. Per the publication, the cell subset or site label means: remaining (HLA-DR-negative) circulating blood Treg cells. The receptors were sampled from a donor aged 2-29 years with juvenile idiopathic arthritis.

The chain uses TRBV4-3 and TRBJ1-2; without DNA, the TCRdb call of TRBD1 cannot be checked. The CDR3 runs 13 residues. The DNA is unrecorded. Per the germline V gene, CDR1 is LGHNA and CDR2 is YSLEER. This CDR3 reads CASSRQGVYGYTF.

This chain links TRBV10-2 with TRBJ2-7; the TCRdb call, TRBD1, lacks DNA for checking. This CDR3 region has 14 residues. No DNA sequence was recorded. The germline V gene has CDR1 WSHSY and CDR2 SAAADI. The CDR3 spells CASSHPQVTYEQYF.

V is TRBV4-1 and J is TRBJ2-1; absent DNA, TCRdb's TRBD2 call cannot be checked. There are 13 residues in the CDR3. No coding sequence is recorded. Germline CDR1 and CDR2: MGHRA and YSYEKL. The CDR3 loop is CASSQDIFNEQFF.

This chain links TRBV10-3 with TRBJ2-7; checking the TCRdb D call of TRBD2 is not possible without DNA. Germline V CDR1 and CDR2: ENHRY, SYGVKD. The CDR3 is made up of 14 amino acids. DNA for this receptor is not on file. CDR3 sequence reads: CATARAGGTYEQYF.

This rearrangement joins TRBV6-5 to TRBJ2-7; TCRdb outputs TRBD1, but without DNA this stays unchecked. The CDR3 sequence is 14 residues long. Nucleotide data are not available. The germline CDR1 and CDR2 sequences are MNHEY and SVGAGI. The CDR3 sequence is CASSYISGTDEQYF.

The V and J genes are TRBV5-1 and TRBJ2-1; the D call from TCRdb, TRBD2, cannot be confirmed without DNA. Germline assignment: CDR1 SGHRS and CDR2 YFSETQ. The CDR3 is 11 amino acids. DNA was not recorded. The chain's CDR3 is CASSLIREQFF.

The CDR3 spells CASSFGTGIGETQYF. V gene TRBV11-2 combines with J gene TRBJ2-5; absent DNA, TCRdb's TRBD1 call cannot be checked. The CDR3 contains 15 residues. The record lacks a DNA sequence. Germline CDR1 SGHAT, CDR2 FQNNGV.

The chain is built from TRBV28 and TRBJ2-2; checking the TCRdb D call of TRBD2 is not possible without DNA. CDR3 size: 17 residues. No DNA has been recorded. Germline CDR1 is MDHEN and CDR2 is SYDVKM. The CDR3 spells CASSPGLAVVGTGELFF.

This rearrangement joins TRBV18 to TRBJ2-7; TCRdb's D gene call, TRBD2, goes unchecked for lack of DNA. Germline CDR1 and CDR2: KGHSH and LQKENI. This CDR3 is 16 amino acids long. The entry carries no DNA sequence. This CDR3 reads CASSPSASGSSGEQYF.

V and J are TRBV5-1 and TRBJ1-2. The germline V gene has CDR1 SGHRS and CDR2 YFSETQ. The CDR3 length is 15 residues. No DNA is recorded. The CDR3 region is CASSPRERANYGYTF.

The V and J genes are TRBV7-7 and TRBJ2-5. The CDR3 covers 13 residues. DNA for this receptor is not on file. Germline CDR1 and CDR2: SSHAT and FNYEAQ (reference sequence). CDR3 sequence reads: CASSLVGLETQYF.

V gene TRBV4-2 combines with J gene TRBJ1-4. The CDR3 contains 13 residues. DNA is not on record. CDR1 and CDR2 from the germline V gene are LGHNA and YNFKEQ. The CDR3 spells CASSVPTNEKLFF.

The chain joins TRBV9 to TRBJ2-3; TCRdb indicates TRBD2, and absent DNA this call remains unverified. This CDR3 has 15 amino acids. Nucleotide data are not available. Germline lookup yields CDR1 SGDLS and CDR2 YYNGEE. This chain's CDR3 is CASSVGERRRPTQYF. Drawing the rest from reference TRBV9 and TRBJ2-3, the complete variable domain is DSGVTQTPKHLITATGQRVTLRCSPRSGDLSVYWYQQSLDQGLQFLIQYYNGEERAKGNILERFSAQQFPDLHSELNLSSLELGDSALYFCASSVGERRRPTQYFGPGTRLTVL.

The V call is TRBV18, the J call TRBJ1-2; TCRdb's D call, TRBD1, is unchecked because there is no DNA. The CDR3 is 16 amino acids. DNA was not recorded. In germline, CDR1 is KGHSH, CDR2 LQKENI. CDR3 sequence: CASSPAPTGVFYGYTF.

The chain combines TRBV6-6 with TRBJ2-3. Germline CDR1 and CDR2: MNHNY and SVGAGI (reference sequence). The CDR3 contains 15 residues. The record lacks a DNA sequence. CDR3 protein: CASSTWGAHRGVQYF.

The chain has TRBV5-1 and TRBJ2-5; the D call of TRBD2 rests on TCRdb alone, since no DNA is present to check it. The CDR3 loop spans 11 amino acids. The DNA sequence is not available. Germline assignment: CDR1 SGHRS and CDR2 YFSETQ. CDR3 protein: CASSFRETQYF.

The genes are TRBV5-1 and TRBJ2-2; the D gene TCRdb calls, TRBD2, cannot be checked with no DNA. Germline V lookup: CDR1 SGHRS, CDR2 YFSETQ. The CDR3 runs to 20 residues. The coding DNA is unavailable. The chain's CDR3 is CASSLARTSGRALYTGELFF.

This CDR3 reads CASSPQGYNEQFF. This chain connects TRBV5-1 to TRBJ2-1; TCRdb's D call, TRBD1, is unchecked because there is no DNA. This CDR3 comprises 13 residues. The DNA is not on file. Looked up from germline, CDR1 is SGHRS and CDR2 is YFSETQ.

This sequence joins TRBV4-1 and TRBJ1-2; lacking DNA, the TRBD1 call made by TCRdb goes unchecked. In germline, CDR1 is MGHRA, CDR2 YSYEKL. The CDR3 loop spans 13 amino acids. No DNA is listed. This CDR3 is CASSQTGSYGYTF.

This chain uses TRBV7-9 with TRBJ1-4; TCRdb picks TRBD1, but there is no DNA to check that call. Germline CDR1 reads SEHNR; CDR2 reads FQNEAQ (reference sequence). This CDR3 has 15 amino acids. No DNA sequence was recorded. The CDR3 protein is CASSTGTGPNEKLFF. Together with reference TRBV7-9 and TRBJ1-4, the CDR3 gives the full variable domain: DTGVSQNPRHKITKRGQNVTFRCDPISEHNRLYWYRQTLGQGPEFLTYFQNEAQLEKSRLLSDRFSAERPKGSFSTLEIQRTEQGDSAMYLCASSTGTGPNEKLFFGSGTQLSVL.

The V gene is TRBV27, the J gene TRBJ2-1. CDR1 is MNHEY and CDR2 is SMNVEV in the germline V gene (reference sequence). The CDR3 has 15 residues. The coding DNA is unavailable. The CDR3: CASSTWGSSYNEQFF.

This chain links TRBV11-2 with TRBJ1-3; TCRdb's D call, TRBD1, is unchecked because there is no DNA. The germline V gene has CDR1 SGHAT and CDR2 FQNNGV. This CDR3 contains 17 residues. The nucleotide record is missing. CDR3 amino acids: CASSLVGAPLFGNTIYF.

The CDR3: CASSPHLAESYEQYF. The chain couples TRBV7-8 to TRBJ2-7. The V gene's germline CDR1 is SGHVS and CDR2 FQNEAQ. The CDR3 runs to 15 residues. DNA for this receptor is not on file. The variable domain in full, with the rest retrieved from reference TRBV7-8 and TRBJ2-7, is GAGVSQSPRYKVAKRGQDVALRCDPISGHVSLFWYQQALGQGPEFLTYFQNEAQLDKSGLPSDRFFAERPEGSVSTLKIQRTQQEDSAVYLCASSPHLAESYEQYFGPGTRLTVT.

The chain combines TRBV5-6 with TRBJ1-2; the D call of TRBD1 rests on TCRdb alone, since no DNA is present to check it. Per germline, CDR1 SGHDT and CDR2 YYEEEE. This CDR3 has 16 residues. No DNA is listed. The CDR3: CASSWTGNIANYGYTF.

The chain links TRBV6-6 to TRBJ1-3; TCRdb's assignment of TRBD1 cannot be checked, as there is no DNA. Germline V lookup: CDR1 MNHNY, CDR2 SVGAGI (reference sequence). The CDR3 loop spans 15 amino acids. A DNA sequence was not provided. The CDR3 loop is CASSYGVSSGNTIYF.

The CDR3 is CASSYLGGANYGYTF. The rearrangement links TRBV27 to TRBJ1-2. This CDR3 is built from 15 residues. No DNA has been recorded. Germline CDR1 is MNHEY and CDR2 is SMNVEV (reference sequence).

The chain's CDR3 is CASSQGRFYEQYF. The V gene is TRBV4-2, the J gene TRBJ2-7; TCRdb indicates TRBD2, and absent DNA this call remains unverified. The germline V gene has CDR1 LGHNA and CDR2 YNFKEQ. This CDR3 is built from 13 residues. Nucleotide data are not available.

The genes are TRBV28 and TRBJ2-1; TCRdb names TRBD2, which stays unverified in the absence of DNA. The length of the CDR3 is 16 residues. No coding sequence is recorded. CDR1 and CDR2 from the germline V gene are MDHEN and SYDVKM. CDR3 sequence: CASSFQRLASSIEQFF.

CDR3 residues: CAIRIGGRAEAFF. V is TRBV10-3 and J is TRBJ1-1; TCRdb reports TRBD1, a call that lacks DNA to check it against. Germline-derived CDR1 and CDR2 are ENHRY and SYGVKD. The CDR3 contains 13 residues. No DNA is given.

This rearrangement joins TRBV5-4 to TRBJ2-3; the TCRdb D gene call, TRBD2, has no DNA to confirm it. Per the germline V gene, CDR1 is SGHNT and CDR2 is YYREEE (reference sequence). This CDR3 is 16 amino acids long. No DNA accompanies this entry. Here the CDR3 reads CASSFKTSGNTDTQYF.